Presented here are 4 T cell receptor beta chains from one specimen sequenced in a study of blood T cell repertoires in COVID-19. TCRdb keeps only in-frame clones here, not all; method: immunoSEQ multiplex PCR. The table includes approximately 300,000 clones, about 93% detected once. The sample comprised peripheral blood. These receptors were collected from a young woman with COVID-19, enrolled during active disease.

The rearrangement uses TRBV27 and TRBJ2-6; TRBD2 agrees at 10 bases. CDR1 and CDR2 from the germline V gene are MNHEY and SMNVEV (reference sequence). CDR3 length equals 16 residues. With V trimmed by 5 bases and J by 0 bases, 1 base remained unmatched. This CDR3 reads CASSSGRVSGANVLTF. The CDR3 DNA follows: TGTGCCAGCAGTAGCGGGAGGGTCTCTGGGGCCAACGTCCTGACTTTC.

The J gene is TRBJ1-1, the V gene TRBV7-2, with TRBD1 matching 7 bases. V shed 5 bases, J shed 0 bases, and the junction held 6 bases outside the gene matches. The CDR3 is 15 residues long. Germline V CDR1 and CDR2: SGHTA, FQGNSA. The CDR3 protein is CASSPWTGLNTEAFF. The CDR3 region has the DNA TGTGCCAGCAGCCCCTGGACAGGTTTGAACACTGAAGCTTTCTTT.

Note on this clone: Distinct nucleotide sequences in the sample also encode this CDR3. J is TRBJ1-1 and V is TRBV19; D is ambiguous. Trimming left V 1 base short and J 4 bases short, with 7 bases between. Germline loops: CDR1 LNHDA, CDR2 SQIVND (reference sequence). The CDR3 extends over 13 amino acids. In DNA, the CDR3 is TGTGCCAGTAGTATAGGAACAGCCACTGAAGCTTTCTTT. It translates to CASSIGTATEAFF. The full variable domain, rest sourced from reference TRBV19 and TRBJ1-1, is DGGITQSPKYLFRKEGQNVTLSCEQNLNHDAMYWYRQDPGQGLRLIYYSQIVNDFQKGDIAEGYSVSREKKESFPLTVTSAQKNPTAFYLCASSIGTATEAFFGQGTRLTVV.

This CDR3 is CASSSGDGYEQYF. DNA for the CDR3: TGTGCCAGCAGCTCAGGGGACGGCTACGAGCAGTACTTC. J is TRBJ2-7 and V is TRBV7-9; D possibly corresponds to TRBD1 (6 bases). Trimming pared 4 bases from V and 3 bases from J, leaving 10 bases between. The CDR3 loop spans 13 amino acids. CDR1 and CDR2 (germline): SEHNR, FQNEAQ (reference sequence).